The 28 T cell receptor beta chains below all came from one sample that was sequenced in a study of cytomegalovirus exposure and HLA in healthy donors. The primer mix had 60 Vbeta and 13 Jbeta primers. Only in-frame clones appear in the TCRdb table, and some are missing; sequencing was by immunoSEQ multiplex PCR. The table includes over 80,000 clones, roughly 80% detected once. The sequencing sample was made of PBMCs. These receptors were obtained from a man aged 55 to 70 in good health and CMV-seropositive.

This chain uses TRBV19 with TRBJ1-1; D is undetermined. The CDR3 runs to 13 residues. The V end was cut by 3 bases, the J end by 1 base, with 6 bases between. The V gene's germline CDR1 is LNHDA and CDR2 SQIVND (reference sequence). CDR3 amino acids: CASSINWNTEAFF. DNA of the CDR3: TGTGCCAGTAGTATCAATTGGAACACTGAAGCTTTCTTT.

As regards this clone: The sample carries other DNA sequences with the same CDR3. The chain couples TRBV5-1 to TRBJ2-1; D is possibly TRBD1 (5 bases). The V end lost 1 base, the J end lost 8 bases, and 7 bases lay between the germline ends. CDR1 is SGHRS, CDR2 YFSETQ, per germline. The CDR3 spans 12 residues. The CDR3 sequence is CASSLSGYEQFF. The DNA for the CDR3 is TGCGCCAGCAGCTTGTCAGGGTATGAGCAGTTCTTC.

The chain is built from TRBV15 and TRBJ1-6; D perhaps matches TRBD1 (5 bases). This CDR3 has 17 residues. V was trimmed by 5 bases and J by 5 bases, leaving 19 bases between them. Per germline, CDR1 LNHNV and CDR2 YYDKDF (reference sequence). The CDR3 bases are TGTGCCACCAGCGATCAGGGCCGGCCAATTGATAATTCACCCCTCCACTTT. Translation gives CATSDQGRPIDNSPLHF.

The chain has TRBV19 and TRBJ2-1; no firm D call. Germline assignment: CDR1 LNHDA and CDR2 SQIVND (reference sequence). With 2 bases removed from V and 5 bases from J, the gap between germline ends came to 7 bases. CDR3 length: 13 amino acids. Here the CDR3 reads CASSILQNNEQFF. CDR3 in DNA: TGTGCCAGTAGTATATTACAGAACAATGAGCAGTTCTTC.

The V call is TRBV29-1, the J call TRBJ2-5, with D possibly being TRBD2 (5 bases). V lost 1 base to trimming and J lost 3 bases, with 12 bases between them. Germline V gene data show CDR1 as SQVTM and CDR2 as ANQGSEA. This CDR3 spans 14 amino acids. The CDR3 DNA reads TGCAGCGTTGAAGGGGAGTGGCTGAAAGAGACCCAGTACTTC. The encoded protein is CSVEGEWLKETQYF.

V usage is TRBV28 and J usage is TRBJ2-4; TRBD1 might be the D (5 bases). The CDR3 totals 14 residues. V lost 5 bases, J lost 4 bases, and 12 bases lay in between. CDR1 MDHEN and CDR2 SYDVKM come from the germline V gene. The CDR3 region is CASSAGFEKNIQYF. For the CDR3, the DNA is TGTGCCAGCAGTGCAGGGTTTGAGAAAAACATTCAGTACTTC.

The J gene is TRBJ2-7, the V gene TRBV27; D is possibly TRBD2 (5 bases). V dropped 4 bases and J dropped 0 bases, with 10 bases sitting between them. The CDR3 is made up of 14 amino acids. Per germline, CDR1 MNHEY and CDR2 SMNVEV (reference sequence). The CDR3 nucleotides are TGTGCCAGCAGTTCACCCGGGAACTCCTACGAGCAGTACTTC. Its protein product is CASSSPGNSYEQYF.

The sample holds one count of this clone. This chain connects TRBV7-9 to TRBJ2-5, with 8 bases that match TRBD1. The CDR3 runs 14 residues. CDR1 and CDR2 from the germline V gene are SEHNR and FQNEAQ (reference sequence). After removal of 2 bases from V and 4 bases from J, the junction contained 3 bases not matched to a gene. CDR3 loop: CASSLRQGLETQYF. The CDR3 bases are TGTGCCAGCAGCTTAAGACAGGGGCTAGAGACCCAGTACTTC.

The J gene is TRBJ1-2, the V gene TRBV28, with a weak D call TRBD1 (5 bases). Germline V gives CDR1 MDHEN, CDR2 SYDVKM. This CDR3 spans 14 amino acids. Trimming removed 6 bases at V and 3 bases at J, with 14 bases between. The CDR3 DNA sequence: TGTGCCAGCAGAGAGAATGGCAGGGACTATGGCTACACCTTC. It specifies CASRENGRDYGYTF.

The chain is built from TRBV2 and TRBJ2-7, with 9 bases lining up with TRBD1. J gave up 5 bases and V 7 bases, and 12 bases lay outside the gene matches. The CDR3 is 15 amino acids. Per germline, CDR1 SNHLY and CDR2 FYNNEI. This chain's CDR3 is CASKSTQGAFNEQYF. The CDR3 nucleotides read TGTGCCAGCAAAAGTACACAGGGGGCGTTTAACGAGCAGTACTTC.

The J gene is TRBJ1-3, the V gene TRBV2; maybe TRBD1 (6 bases). In germline, CDR1 is SNHLY, CDR2 FYNNEI. The CDR3 runs to 16 residues. The V gene lost 4 bases and the J gene lost 1 base, with 14 bases spanning the gap. CDR3 protein: CASSVTGGLSGNTIYF. CDR3 nucleotide sequence: TGTGCCAGCAGTGTGACGGGGGGCTTGTCTGGAAACACCATATATTTT.

The J gene is TRBJ2-1, the V gene TRBV7-9; D call uncertain. Germline CDR1 is SEHNR and CDR2 is FQNEAQ (reference sequence). Deletions cut 2 bases from V and 2 bases from J, with 10 bases between. CDR3 length: 15 residues. The chain's CDR3 is CASSLKITAYNEQFF. The CDR3 DNA sequence: TGTGCCAGCAGCTTAAAGATTACAGCCTACAATGAGCAGTTCTTC.

This clone has a single count. V and J are TRBV28 and TRBJ1-2; 8 bases fit TRBD1. This CDR3 has 12 amino acids. The V gene's germline CDR1 is MDHEN and CDR2 SYDVKM. The junction had 3 bases not matched to a gene; V was cut back by 7 bases and J by 5 bases. The CDR3 DNA is TGTGCCAGCACAGGGGACAGGTATGGCTACACCTTC. Translation: CASTGDRYGYTF.

The chain combines TRBV5-1 with TRBJ1-3; possible D gene TRBD1, 6 bases. The length of the CDR3 is 14 residues. Germline V CDR1 and CDR2: SGHRS, YFSETQ. V was pared by 4 bases and J by 2 bases, with 10 bases between. The CDR3 DNA follows: TGCGCCAGCAGCCGGACAGTAACTGGAAACACCATATATTTT. As protein: CASSRTVTGNTIYF.

The chain is built from TRBV29-1 and TRBJ1-1, with D unclear. V shed 1 base and J shed 0 bases, with 6 bases lying between them. The CDR3 runs to 13 residues. Germline V lookup: CDR1 SQVTM, CDR2 ANQGSEA. This CDR3 is CSVEGSMNTEAFF. CDR3 coding DNA: TGCAGCGTTGAAGGCAGTATGAACACTGAAGCTTTCTTT.

This chain uses TRBV30 with TRBJ1-6; 9 bases fit TRBD1. V was clipped by 2 bases and J by 11 bases; unmatched bases: 13. The V gene's germline CDR1 is GTSNPN and CDR2 SVGIG (reference sequence). The CDR3 has 16 amino acids. The CDR3: CAWSLGTGSLIAPLHF. For the CDR3, the DNA is TGTGCCTGGAGTCTAGGGACAGGGAGTTTAATCGCACCCCTCCACTTT.

This clone was seen repeatedly, ten times or more. The rearrangement joins TRBV6-1 to TRBJ1-2; 8 bases are a match to TRBD1. V trimming: 2 bases; J trimming: 7 bases; junction bases outside the gene matches: 12. The CDR3 has 16 amino acids. From germline, CDR1 is MNHNS and CDR2 SASEGT. The CDR3 sequence is CASSEFGQGLGIGYTF. The DNA of the CDR3 is TGTGCCAGCAGTGAATTCGGACAGGGTCTGGGAATTGGCTACACCTTC.

This chain connects TRBV2 to TRBJ2-5, with D perhaps matching TRBD2 (6 bases). Gene TRBJ2-7 matches the end of the DNA better, so the J call may be wrong. Germline CDR1 and CDR2: SNHLY and FYNNEI. This CDR3 comprises 14 residues. The CDR3, as DNA: TGTGCCAGCAGTACCCCCGGGACTCCGTACGAGCAGTACTTC. Protein sequence: CASSTPGTPYEQYF.

This sequence joins TRBV7-2 and TRBJ2-2; D is possibly TRBD2 (7 bases). Germline V gene data show CDR1 as SGHTA and CDR2 as FQGNSA. CDR3 length: 13 amino acids. CDR3 sequence: CANVGGATGELFF. CDR3 DNA: TGTGCGAACGTGGGGGGGGCCACCGGGGAGCTGTTTTTT. The full variable domain, with the rest looked up from reference TRBV7-2 and TRBJ2-2, is GAGVSQSPSNKVTEKGKDVELRCDPISGHTALYWYRQSLGQGLEFLIYFQGNSAPDKSGLPSDRFSAERTGGSVSTLTIQRTQQEDSAVYLCANVGGATGELFFGEGSRLTVL.

The CDR3 nucleotides read TGCGCCAGCAGCTTGGCGGCGGGGACAGGGAACAATGAGCAGTTCTTC. Translating it yields CASSLAAGTGNNEQFF. The J gene is TRBJ2-1, the V gene TRBV5-1; 9 bases line up with TRBD1. There are 16 residues in the CDR3. V trimming: 0 bases; J trimming: 5 bases; junction bases outside the gene matches: 6. Germline V gene lookup returns CDR1 SGHRS and CDR2 YFSETQ.

This clone was picked up a small number of times. The chain is built from TRBV6-6 and TRBJ2-7; 10 bases align to TRBD1. CDR1 and CDR2 (germline): MNHNY, SVGAGI (reference sequence). The trim removed 2 bases at V and 5 bases at J, leaving 6 bases unmatched. The CDR3 extends over 15 amino acids. This CDR3 is CASSYGLGTGDEQYF. CDR3 sequence (DNA): TGTGCCAGCAGTTACGGGCTCGGGACAGGGGACGAGCAGTACTTC.

The V and J genes are TRBV18 and TRBJ2-2; unclear D gene. The V and J ends lost 2 bases and 4 bases respectively, with 5 bases between them. Germline CDR1 reads KGHSH; CDR2 reads LQKENI. The CDR3 spans 13 residues. CDR3 nucleotides: TGTGCCAGCTCACCATCACTCACCGGGGAGCTGTTTTTT. Protein: CASSPSLTGELFF.

V usage is TRBV5-1 and J usage is TRBJ2-1; 7 bases fit TRBD1. Germline V CDR1 and CDR2: SGHRS, YFSETQ. The J segment lost 9 bases and the V segment lost 0 bases, leaving 3 bases of the junction unmatched. The CDR3 consists of 13 residues. The CDR3 spells CASSLEGAGEQFF. As DNA, the CDR3 is TGCGCCAGCAGCTTGGAGGGGGCGGGTGAGCAGTTCTTC.

The chain is built from TRBV13 and TRBJ2-3; D ambiguous. The CDR3 covers 13 residues. Trimming took 2 bases from V and 4 from J, leaving 7 bases between them. Per the germline V gene, CDR1 is PRHDT and CDR2 is FYEKMQ (reference sequence). The chain's CDR3 is CASSLRTADTQYF. CDR3 bases: TGTGCCAGCAGCTTACGAACGGCAGATACGCAGTATTTT.

The chain combines TRBV27 with TRBJ2-7, with D perhaps matching TRBD2 (5 bases). The CDR3 spans 17 residues. V dropped 0 bases and J dropped 5 bases, with 20 bases sitting between them. The germline V gene has CDR1 MNHEY and CDR2 SMNVEV (reference sequence). Here the CDR3 reads CASSLSSGLARAHEQYF. The CDR3 region has the DNA TGTGCCAGCAGTTTATCATCCGGCCTAGCTAGGGCCCACGAGCAGTACTTC.

The count of this clone is one. The chain is built from TRBV2 and TRBJ2-5; TRBD2 might be the D (7 bases). The V gene's germline CDR1 is SNHLY and CDR2 FYNNEI. With 7 bases removed from V and 5 bases from J, the gap between germline ends came to 14 bases. The CDR3 consists of 13 residues. The CDR3 DNA follows: TGTGCCAGCAAGGGGGGGGGCCTGGAGACCCAGTACTTC. Protein sequence: CASKGGGLETQYF.

The V gene is TRBV18, the J gene TRBJ2-1, with 10 bases matching TRBD2. Trimming cost V 0 bases and J 6 bases; bases outside gene matches: 11. This CDR3 region has 18 residues. Germline V gene data show CDR1 as KGHSH and CDR2 as LQKENI. The CDR3 DNA sequence: TGTGCCAGCTCACCACCCCCTACTAGCGGGGCTTGGCTCAATGAGCAGTTCTTC. Translation gives CASSPPPTSGAWLNEQFF.

CDR3 coding DNA: TGTGCCAGTAGTACCCGGGGACAGTACACTGAAGCTTTCTTT. Translation gives CASSTRGQYTEAFF. The gene calls are TRBV19 and TRBJ1-1, with TRBD1 matching over 7 bases. There are 14 residues in the CDR3. Trimming took 4 bases from V and 3 from J; bases not matched to a gene: 5. Looked up from germline, CDR1 is LNHDA and CDR2 is SQIVND (reference sequence).